One and the same sample provided the 9 T cell receptor beta chains below, sequenced in a study of STAT5B mutations in CD4+ large granular lymphocyte leukemia. Method: immunoSEQ multiplex PCR; TCRdb's copy keeps in-frame clones and lacks some. The repertoire holds around 24,000 clones, with about two thirds as singletons. The sample was CD4+ T cells from blood buffy coats. The receptors come from a human donor in good health.

The rearrangement joins TRBV28 to TRBJ1-2, with 8 bases matching TRBD1. The CDR3 consists of 13 residues. Germline assignment: CDR1 MDHEN and CDR2 SYDVKM. V dropped 2 bases and J dropped 8; count of bases not matched to a gene: 4. CDR3 protein: CASSLADRGGYTF. The CDR3, as DNA: TGTGCCAGCAGTTTAGCAGACAGGGGCGGCTACACCTTC.

The J gene is TRBJ2-7, the V gene TRBV19, with a possible D match to TRBD1 (6 bases). The CDR3 has 13 residues. Trimming took 10 bases from V and 0 from J, leaving 13 bases between them. Germline assignment: CDR1 LNHDA and CDR2 SQIVND (reference sequence). The CDR3 DNA is TGTGCCACGAGACAGGACGGCTCCTACGAGCAGTACTTC. Translated, it gives CATRQDGSYEQYF. The full variable domain, rest sourced from reference TRBV19 and TRBJ2-7, is DGGITQSPKYLFRKEGQNVTLSCEQNLNHDAMYWYRQDPGQGLRLIYYSQIVNDFQKGDIAEGYSVSREKKESFPLTVTSAQKNPTAFYLCATRQDGSYEQYFGPGTRLTVT.

The chain links TRBV9 to TRBJ2-1; TRBD2 matches 8 bases. After removal of 1 base from V and 7 bases from J, the junction contained 13 bases not matched to a gene. Germline CDR1 reads SGDLS; CDR2 reads YYNGEE. CDR3 length: 17 amino acids. This chain's CDR3 is CASSVRLIGGGWNEQFF. The CDR3 DNA sequence: TGTGCCAGCAGCGTAAGACTGATCGGGGGGGGTTGGAATGAGCAGTTCTTC.

This clone has a handful of counts. V and J are TRBV2 and TRBJ2-7; no firm D call. CDR1 is SNHLY, CDR2 FYNNEI, per germline. The CDR3 sequence is 12 residues long. V was trimmed by 7 bases and J by 2 bases, leaving 9 bases between them. The CDR3 spells CASKVGAYEQYF. CDR3 bases: TGTGCCAGCAAAGTGGGTGCCTACGAGCAGTACTTC.

The rearrangement links TRBV14 to TRBJ2-2; D remains ambiguous. V gave up 1 base and J gave up 5 bases, with 23 bases separating them. Germline V gives CDR1 SGHDN, CDR2 FVKESK. This CDR3 is built from 19 residues. The CDR3 loop is CASSQGVLWALGGTGELFF. The CDR3 DNA follows: TGTGCCAGCAGCCAAGGAGTTTTGTGGGCCTTAGGCGGTACCGGGGAGCTGTTTTTT. Based on the CDR3 plus reference TRBV14 and TRBJ2-2, the full variable domain is EAGVTQFPSHSVIEKGQTVTLRCDPISGHDNLYWYRRVMGKEIKFLLHFVKESKQDESGMPNNRFLAERTGGTYSTLKVQPAELEDSGVYFCASSQGVLWALGGTGELFFGEGSRLTVL.

This chain links TRBV11-3 with TRBJ2-7, with 9 bases lining up with TRBD1. The V gene's germline CDR1 is SGHNT and CDR2 YENEEA. CDR3 length: 15 residues. V was clipped by 5 bases and J by 3 bases; unmatched bases: 8. The CDR3 region has the DNA TGTGCCAGCAGCCCGTTGTGGGGACAGGGCTACGAGCAGTACTTC. It specifies CASSPLWGQGYEQYF.

This clone was seen more than once but under ten times. The rearrangement links TRBV30 to TRBJ1-2, with TRBD1 identical over 7 bases. V was pared by 4 bases and J by 3 bases, with 14 bases of the junction left unmatched. The CDR3 is made up of 16 amino acids. From germline, CDR1 is GTSNPN and CDR2 SVGIG (reference sequence). CDR3 in amino acids: CAWNGGQGVRDYGYTF. The CDR3 DNA follows: TGTGCCTGGAACGGCGGTCAGGGGGTTAGAGACTATGGCTACACCTTC.

The gene calls are TRBV7-2 and TRBJ2-3; 7 nucleotides align to TRBD2. J was trimmed by 2 bases and V by 1 base; bases with no gene match: 3. Per germline, CDR1 SGHTA and CDR2 FQGNSA. The CDR3 extends over 15 amino acids. CDR3: CASSLGLAVTDTQYF. CDR3 in DNA: TGTGCCAGCAGCTTAGGCCTAGCGGTCACAGATACGCAGTATTTT.

The chain combines TRBV5-4 with TRBJ2-1; 11 nucleotides match TRBD2. This CDR3 is built from 15 residues. V gave up 5 bases and J gave up 7 bases; unmatched junction bases: 8. The germline V gene has CDR1 SGHNT and CDR2 YYREEE (reference sequence). This CDR3 is CASSLSGGARNEQFF. The CDR3 nucleotides are TGTGCCAGCAGTCTTAGCGGGGGGGCCCGGAATGAGCAGTTCTTC.